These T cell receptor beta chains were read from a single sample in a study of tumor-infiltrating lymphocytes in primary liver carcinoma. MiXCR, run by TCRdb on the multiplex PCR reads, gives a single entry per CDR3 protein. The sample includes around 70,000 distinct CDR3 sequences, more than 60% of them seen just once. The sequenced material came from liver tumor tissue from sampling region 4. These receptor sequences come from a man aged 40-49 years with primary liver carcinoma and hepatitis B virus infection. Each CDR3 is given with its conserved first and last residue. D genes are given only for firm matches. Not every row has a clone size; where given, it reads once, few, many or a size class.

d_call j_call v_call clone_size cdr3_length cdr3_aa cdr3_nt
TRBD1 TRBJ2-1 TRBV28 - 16 CASSMALGTGSSQQFF TGTGCCAGTAGTATGGCTTTGGGGACAGGGTCCAGCCAGCAGTTCTTC
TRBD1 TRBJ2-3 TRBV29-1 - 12 CSVRDSTDAQYF TGCAGCGTCCGGGACAGTACAGATGCGCAGTATTTT
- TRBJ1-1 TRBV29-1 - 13 CSVVGQLNSEAFF TGCAGCGTTGTAGGACAGTTGAACAGTGAAGCTTTCTTC
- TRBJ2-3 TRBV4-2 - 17 CASSPEQAGRLTDTQYF TGTGCCAGCAGCCCTGAACAAGCGGGCCGCCTCACAGATACGCAGTATTTT
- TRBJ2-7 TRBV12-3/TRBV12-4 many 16 CASSLEGAGWAYEQYF TGTGCCAGCAGTTTAGAGGGGGCGGGATGGGCCTACGAGCAGTACTTC
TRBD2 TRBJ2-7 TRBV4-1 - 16 CANRRQWGGGSYEQYF TGCGCCAACAGACGCCAATGGGGCGGGGGATCCTACGAGCAGTACTTC
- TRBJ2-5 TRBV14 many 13 CASSARHQETQYF TGTGCCAGCAGCGCAAGGCACCAGGAGACCCAGTACTTC
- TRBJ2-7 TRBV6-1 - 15 CASVLVADWVDEQYF TGTGCCAGCGTCCTAGTAGCGGATTGGGTCGACGAGCAGTACTTC
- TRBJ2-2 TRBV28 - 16 CASFSPGGTNTGELSF TGTGCCAGCTTTAGCCCGGGCGGGACGAACACCGGGGAGCTGTCTTTT
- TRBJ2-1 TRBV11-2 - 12 CASSLGVHEHVF TGTGCCAGCAGCTTGGGGGTACATGAGCATGTCTTC
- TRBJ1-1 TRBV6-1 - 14 CASRRRSPNTEAFF TGTGCCAGCAGGCGCAGGAGCCCGAACACTGAAGCTTTCTTT
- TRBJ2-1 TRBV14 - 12 CVSSQTRKEQFF TGTGTCAGCAGCCAAACGAGGAAAGAGCAGTTCTTC
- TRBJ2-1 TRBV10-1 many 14 CASSDGTGYNEQFF TGCGCCAGCAGTGATGGGACTGGCTACAATGAGCAGTTCTTC
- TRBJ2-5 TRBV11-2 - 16 CASSDPGTFGTETQYF TGTGCCAGCAGCGACCCAGGGACTTTCGGGACCGAGACCCAGTACTTC
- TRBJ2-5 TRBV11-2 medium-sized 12 CASSPGIETQYF TGTGCCAGCAGCCCGGGGATCGAGACCCAGTACTTC
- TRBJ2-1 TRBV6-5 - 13 CGSSTRGVNEQFF TGTGGCAGCAGTACTCGGGGCGTCAATGAGCAGTTCTTC
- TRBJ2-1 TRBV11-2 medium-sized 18 CASSFDPRRTGSYNEQFF TGTGCCAGCAGCTTTGACCCTAGGAGGACCGGGAGTTACAATGAGCAGTTCTTC
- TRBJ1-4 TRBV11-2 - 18 CASSTDPRGGRSNEKLFF TGTGCCAGCAGCACCGACCCCCGGGGCGGGCGATCTAACGAAAAACTGTTTTTC
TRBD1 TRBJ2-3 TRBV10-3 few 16 CVICESKGAVRDTQYF TGTGTCATCTGTGAGTCGAAGGGGGCCGTCAGAGATACGCAGTATTTT
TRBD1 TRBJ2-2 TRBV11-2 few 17 CASSFDRDRVGAGGLFF TGTGCCAGTAGCTTTGATCGGGACAGGGTCGGCGCCGGGGGGCTGTTTTTT
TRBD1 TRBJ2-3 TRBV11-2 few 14 CASSFWDSTDMQYF TGCGCCAGCAGCTTTTGGGACAGCACAGATATGCAGTATTTT
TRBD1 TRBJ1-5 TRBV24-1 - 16 CATSDSDRGSDQPQHF TGTGCCACCAGTGACTCGGACAGGGGCAGCGATCAGCCCCAGCATTTT
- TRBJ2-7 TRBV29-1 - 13 CSVDMASDYEQYF TGCAGCGTTGACATGGCTAGTGATTACGAGCAGTACTTC
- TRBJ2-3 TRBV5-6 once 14 CASSVGRGSLMQFF -
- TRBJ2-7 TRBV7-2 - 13 CASTDASPYEQYF TGTGCCAGCACCGACGCTAGTCCTTACGAGCAGTACTTC
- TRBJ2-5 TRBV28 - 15 CASTPWSGIKETQYF TGTGCCAGCACCCCTTGGTCCGGGATCAAAGAGACCCAGTACTTC
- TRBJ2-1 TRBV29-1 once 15 CIVGPPSSSYNEQLF TGCATCGTGGGGCCTCCTTCAAGCTCCTACAATGAGCAGCTCTTC
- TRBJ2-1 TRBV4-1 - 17 CATSHPSGYGALNEQFF TGCGCCACCAGCCACCCCTCCGGCTACGGAGCCCTGAATGAGCAGTTCTTC
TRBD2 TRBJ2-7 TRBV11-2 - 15 CASSFPGLGIYEQYF TGTGCCAGTAGCTTCCCGGGACTAGGGATCTACGAGCAGTACTTC
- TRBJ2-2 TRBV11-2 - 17 CASSPNVGQANTGKLFF TGTGCTAGCAGTCCCAATGTGGGACAAGCGAACACCGGGAAGCTGTTTTTT